Detailed here is one T cell receptor (beta chain). The sample comes from a study of blood T cell repertoires in COVID-19. As for the study in general: From T cells, B-cell-depleted T cells, or PBMCs came the material, which was cDNA or gDNA.

Authors' methods: Nucleated cell counts were estimated from reference gene primer amplification. The repertoire was sequenced with immunoSEQ multiplex PCR; TCRdb's copy has only in-frame clones and lacks some. The DNA gave D and trimming, while V, J and clone size come from that table. The table records some 190,000 clones, about 80% of them present only once. V was shortened by 0 bases and J by 5 bases, with 9 bases between the two germline ends. The CDR3 spans 14 residues. The V gene's germline CDR1 is SGHNT and CDR2 YYREEE (reference sequence). People in the exposed group encountered a COVID-19 case within 2 weeks before entering the study.

The sequencing sample was made of PBMCs or T cells enriched from blood (not recorded which). The receptor was isolated from a man aged 55 to 70 who had been exposed to COVID-19. The genes are TRBV5-4 and TRBJ2-1, with TRBD2 as a possible D gene (6 bases). The CDR3 is CASSLDSGNNEQFF. CDR3 DNA: TGTGCCAGCAGCTTGGATAGCGGAAACAATGAGCAGTTCTTC. Filled out from reference TRBV5-4 and TRBJ2-1, the complete variable domain reads ETGVTQSPTHLIKTRGQQVTLRCSSQSGHNTVSWYQQALGQGPQFIFQYYREEENGRGNFPPRFSGLQFPNYSSELNVNALELDDSALYLCASSLDSGNNEQFFGPGTRLTVL.